The clone carrying this T cell receptor beta chain was observed a few times. This CDR3 has 14 residues. Trimming removed 9 bases from V and 6 bases from J; junction bases left unmatched: 6. CDR1 is LNHDA, CDR2 SQIVND, per germline (reference sequence). These data are taken from a study of T cell responses to AZD1222 COVID-19 vaccine. Pooling of second doses given at about 4 or about 12 weeks was done. Clones were read by immunoSEQ multiplex PCR, and TCRdb kept only the in-frame ones, dropping some. Among approximately 150,000 clones listed, around 90% were seen once. The V call is TRBV19, the J call TRBJ1-5; 12 nucleotides agree with TRBD1. Sample: peripheral blood, taken 28 days after the second AZD1222 dose. This sequence originates from an adult who received the AZD1222 COVID-19 vaccine. This CDR3 reads CASQGQGAGQPQHF. CDR3 sequence (DNA): TGTGCCAGCCAGGGACAGGGGGCAGGTCAGCCCCAGCATTTT.